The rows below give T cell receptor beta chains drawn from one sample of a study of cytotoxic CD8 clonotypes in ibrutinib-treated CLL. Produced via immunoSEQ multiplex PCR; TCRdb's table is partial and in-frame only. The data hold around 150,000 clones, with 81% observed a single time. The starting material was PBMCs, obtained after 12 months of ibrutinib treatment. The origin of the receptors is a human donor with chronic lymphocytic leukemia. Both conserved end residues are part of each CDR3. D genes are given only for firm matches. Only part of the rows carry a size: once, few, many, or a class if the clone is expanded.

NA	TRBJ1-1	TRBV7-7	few	CASSSRSNTEAFF	TGTGCCAGCAGCTCCCGTAGTAACACTGAAGCTTTCTTT
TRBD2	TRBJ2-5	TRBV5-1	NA	CASSLRAGGQETQYF	TGCGCCAGCAGCCTTAGAGCGGGAGGGCAAGAGACCCAGTACTTC
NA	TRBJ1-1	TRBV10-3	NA	CAIRPEPRQGFTEAFF	TGTGCCATCAGACCCGAGCCCAGGCAGGGCTTCACTGAAGCTTTCTTT
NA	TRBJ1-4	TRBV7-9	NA	CASSLGDLPTELFF	TGTGCCAGCAGCTTAGGGGACCTTCCGACGGAACTGTTTTTT
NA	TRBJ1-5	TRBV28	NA	CASSTNRGLHQPQHF	TGTGCCAGCAGCACTAATCGGGGACTCCATCAGCCCCAGCATTTT
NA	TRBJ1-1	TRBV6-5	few	CASSVPGGSTEAFF	TGTGCCAGCAGTGTCCCTGGGGGGAGCACTGAAGCTTTCTTT
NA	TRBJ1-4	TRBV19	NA	CASTRGVREKLFF	TGTGCCAGTACAAGGGGGGTGCGAGAAAAACTGTTTTTT
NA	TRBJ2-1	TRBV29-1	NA	CSVEKTGSSYNEQFF	TGCAGCGTTGAGAAAACGGGGAGCTCCTACAATGAGCAGTTCTTC
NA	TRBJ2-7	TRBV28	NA	CASRDAGIYEQYF	TGTGCCAGCAGGGACGCTGGCATCTACGAGCAGTACTTC
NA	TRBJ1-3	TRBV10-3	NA	CAISGGNTIYF	TGTGCCATCAGCGGCGGAAACACCATATATTTT
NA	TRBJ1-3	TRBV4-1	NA	CASSQGGGGTGGNTIYF	TGCGCCAGCAGCCAAGGCGGCGGTGGAACCGGTGGAAACACCATATATTTT
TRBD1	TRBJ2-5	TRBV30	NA	CAWGQGTETQYF	TGTGCCTGGGGACAGGGCACAGAGACCCAGTACTTC
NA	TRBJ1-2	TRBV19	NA	CASQANYGYTF	TGTGCCAGCCAAGCTAACTATGGCTACACCTTC
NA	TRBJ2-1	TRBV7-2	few	CASSHPPGGRYNEQFF	TGTGCCAGCAGCCATCCCCCTGGGGGCCGGTACAATGAGCAGTTCTTC
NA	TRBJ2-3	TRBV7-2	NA	CASSQPMGADTQYF	TGTGCCAGCAGCCAACCCATGGGCGCAGATACGCAGTATTTT
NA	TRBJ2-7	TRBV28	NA	CASRLSYEQYF	TGTGCCAGCAGATTGTCCTACGAGCAGTACTTC
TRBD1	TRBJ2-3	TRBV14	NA	CASSKQGTGTDTQYF	TGTGCCAGCAGCAAACAGGGGACGGGCACAGATACGCAGTATTTT
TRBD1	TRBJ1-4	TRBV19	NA	CASSPLGQGYEKLFF	TGTGCCAGTAGCCCTCTAGGACAGGGATATGAAAAACTGTTTTTT
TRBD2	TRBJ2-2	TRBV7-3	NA	CASSLTSGRTNGELFF	TGTGCCAGCAGCTTAACTAGCGGGAGGACTAACGGGGAGCTGTTTTTT
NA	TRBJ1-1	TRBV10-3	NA	CAISLTEGNTEAFF	TGTGCCATCAGTTTGACAGAGGGAAACACTGAAGCTTTCTTT
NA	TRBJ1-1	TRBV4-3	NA	CASSQDIRGTVAEAFF	TGCGCCAGCAGCCAAGATATACGGGGGACGGTCGCTGAAGCTTTCTTT
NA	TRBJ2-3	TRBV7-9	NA	CASSPGRGGRGADTQYF	TGTGCCAGCAGCCCAGGGCGGGGTGGCAGGGGCGCAGATACGCAGTATTTT
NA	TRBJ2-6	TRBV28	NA	CASSLIEGSSGANVLTF	TGTGCCAGCAGTTTAATTGAGGGCAGCTCTGGGGCCAACGTCCTGACTTTC
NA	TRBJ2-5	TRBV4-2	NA	CASSLATPQETQYF	TGTGCCAGCAGCCTAGCCACTCCCCAAGAGACCCAGTACTTC
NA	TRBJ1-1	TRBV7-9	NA	CASTLGNGRNTEAFF	TGTGCCAGCACCCTGGGGAACGGACGGAACACTGAAGCTTTCTTT
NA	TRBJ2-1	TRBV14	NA	CASSQDDYNEQFF	TGTGCCAGCAGCCAAGACGATTACAATGAGCAGTTCTTC
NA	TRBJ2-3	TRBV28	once	CASSLTFGDHTQYF	TGTGCCAGCAGTTTAACTTTCGGGGATCATACGCAGTATTTT
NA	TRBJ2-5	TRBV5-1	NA	CASSPSPPPLQETQYF	TGCGCCAGCAGTCCAAGCCCACCACCTCTCCAAGAGACCCAGTACTTC
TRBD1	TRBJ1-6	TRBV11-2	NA	CASSLEGTGNSPLHF	TGTGCCAGCAGCTTAGAAGGGACAGGCAATTCACCCCTCCACTTT
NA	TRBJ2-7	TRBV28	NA	CASSDSGVGFQQYF	TGTGCCAGCAGTGACTCCGGAGTTGGGTTCCAGCAGTACTTC
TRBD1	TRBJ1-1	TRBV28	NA	CASRDSKTGAFF	TGTGCCAGCAGAGATTCTAAGACAGGGGCTTTCTTT
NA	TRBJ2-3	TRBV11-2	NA	CASSLGRGRRADTQYF	TGTGCCAGCAGCTTAGGACGGGGGAGGCGGGCAGATACGCAGTATTTT
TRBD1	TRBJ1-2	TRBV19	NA	CASSILIDRGGGYTF	TGTGCCAGTAGTATCCTCATTGACAGGGGCGGAGGCTACACCTTC
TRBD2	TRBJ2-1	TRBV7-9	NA	CASSPLGGSSGNNEQFF	TGTGCCAGCAGCCCCCTGGGTGGATCTAGCGGTAACAATGAGCAGTTCTTC
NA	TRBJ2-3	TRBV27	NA	CASSLIIHRVWGQKDTQYF	TGTGCCAGCAGTTTAATAATTCATAGGGTATGGGGGCAGAAAGATACGCAGTATTTT
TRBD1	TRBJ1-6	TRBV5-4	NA	CASSSRDSNSPLHF	TGTGCCAGCAGCTCTCGGGACAGTAATTCACCCCTCCACTTT
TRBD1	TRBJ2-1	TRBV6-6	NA	CASSYADRGNNEQFF	TGTGCCAGCAGTTACGCAGACAGGGGGAACAATGAGCAGTTCTTC
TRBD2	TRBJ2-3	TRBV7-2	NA	CASSRLGGNTDTQYF	TGTGCCAGCAGCCGGTTGGGGGGGAACACAGATACGCAGTATTTT
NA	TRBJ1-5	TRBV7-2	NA	CASSVDSAQPQHF	TGTGCCAGCAGCGTAGACTCGGCCCAGCCCCAGCATTTT
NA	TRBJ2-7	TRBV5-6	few	CASSFVSYEQYF	TGTGCCAGCAGCTTCGTCAGCTACGAGCAGTACTTC
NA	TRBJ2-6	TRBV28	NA	CASTRALPAGANVLTF	TGTGCCAGCACCAGAGCTCTACCTGCTGGGGCCAACGTCCTGACTTTC
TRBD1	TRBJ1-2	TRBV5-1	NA	CASSPSANRGRLFDSYGYTF	TGCGCCAGCAGCCCTTCAGCCAACAGGGGGAGATTATTTGATTCCTATGGCTACACCTTC
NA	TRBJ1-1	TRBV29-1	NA	CSVRTPDGTEAFF	TGCAGCGTGAGGACCCCTGATGGGACTGAAGCTTTCTTT
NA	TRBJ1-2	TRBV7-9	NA	CASSLVGDGYTF	TGTGCCAGCAGCTTAGTCGGGGATGGCTACACCTTC